The 5 T cell receptor beta chains below all came from one sample that was sequenced in a study of T cells in Graves' hyperthyroidism and ophthalmopathy. Amplified regions were TCR beta CDR3 sequences from RNA transcripts. TCR CDR3 underwent first-round RT-PCR with the HTBI primer set. MiXCR, applied by TCRdb to the multiplex PCR reads, yields one record per CDR3 protein. The sample comprises about 210,000 distinct CDR3 sequences, approximately 17% of which are singletons, and roughly 53% rests with the top ten. The sample was blood. The origin of the receptors is a man over 45 with Graves' hyperthyroidism.

This clonotype was recorded many times. This chain joins TRBV3-1 and TRBJ1-1, with no clear D. The CDR3 totals 11 residues. Germline-derived CDR1 and CDR2 are LGHDT and YNNKEL (reference sequence). V lost 6 bases to trimming and J lost 8 bases, with 10 bases between them. DNA of the CDR3: TGTGCCAGCAGGCTGGGATCAGAAGCTTTCTTT. Its protein is CASRLGSEAFF.

This clonotype was found many times. The V gene is TRBV28, the J gene TRBJ2-5, with 7 bases matching TRBD1. This CDR3 has 19 residues. Germline CDR1 and CDR2: MDHEN and SYDVKM. The V gene end was trimmed by 6 bases and the J gene end by 4 bases; junction bases not matched to a gene: 23. The CDR3 loop reads CASSSRRDSGPAHRETQYF. DNA of the CDR3: TGTGCCAGCAGCTCACGAAGGGACAGTGGGCCGGCTCATAGAGAGACCCAGTACTTC.

The rearrangement joins TRBV29-1 to TRBJ1-2; 10 bases fit TRBD1. Looked up from germline, CDR1 is SQVTM and CDR2 is ANQGSEA. The CDR3 consists of 13 residues. J gave up 9 bases and V 7 bases, and 11 bases lay outside the gene matches. The CDR3 nucleotides read TGCAGCGCCGGGACAGGGGCTTTCGAAAGCTACACCTTC. Encoded protein: CSAGTGAFESYTF. Supplemented by reference TRBV29-1 and TRBJ1-2, the full variable domain reads SAVISQKPSRDICQRGTSLTIQCQVDSQVTMMFWYRQQPGQSLTLIATANQGSEATYESGFVIDKFPISRPNLTFSTLTVSNMSPEDSSIYLCSAGTGAFESYTFGSGTRLTVV.

The chain combines TRBV29-1 with TRBJ2-7; 10 nucleotides agree with TRBD2. The CDR3 spans 17 residues. Germline lookup yields CDR1 SQVTM and CDR2 ANQGSEA. V was pared by 1 base and J by 5 bases, with 14 bases of the junction left unmatched. The CDR3 nucleotides are TGCAGCGTTGAAGGGGGGGGGTCGCTAGCGGGAGCGGACGAGCAGTACTTC. It specifies CSVEGGGSLAGADEQYF.

In this sample, this clonotype turned up many times. The J gene is TRBJ2-7, the V gene TRBV30, with D perhaps being TRBD1 or TRBD2 (7 bases each). Per germline, CDR1 GTSNPN and CDR2 SVGIG (reference sequence). Trimming took off 8 bases at V and 3 bases at J, with 14 bases between the two ends. The CDR3 runs to 12 residues. The CDR3: CAGEGAGYEQYF. CDR3 DNA: TGTGCCGGGGAGGGGGCCGGCTACGAGCAGTACTTC.